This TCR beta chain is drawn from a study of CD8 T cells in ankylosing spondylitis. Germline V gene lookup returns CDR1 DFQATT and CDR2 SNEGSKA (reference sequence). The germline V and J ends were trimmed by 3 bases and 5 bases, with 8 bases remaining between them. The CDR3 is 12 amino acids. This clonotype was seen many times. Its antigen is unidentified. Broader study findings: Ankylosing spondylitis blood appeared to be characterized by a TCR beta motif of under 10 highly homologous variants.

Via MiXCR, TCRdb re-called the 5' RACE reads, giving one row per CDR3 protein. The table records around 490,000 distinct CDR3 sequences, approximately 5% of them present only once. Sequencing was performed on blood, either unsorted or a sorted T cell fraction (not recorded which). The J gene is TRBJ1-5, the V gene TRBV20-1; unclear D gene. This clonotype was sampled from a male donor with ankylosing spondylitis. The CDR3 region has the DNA TGCAGTGCTAGGGGAGTTTATCAGCCCCAGCATTTT. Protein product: CSARGVYQPQHF.